This passage covers 22 T cell receptor beta chains from one sample sequenced in a study of T cells in Graves' hyperthyroidism and ophthalmopathy. Authors of the study amplified TCR beta CDR3 regions from RNA transcripts. A first-round RT-PCR of the TCR CDR3 used the HTBI primer set. TCRdb called the multiplex PCR reads again in MiXCR, with one record for every CDR3 protein. The sample lists 610,000 or so distinct CDR3 sequences; 35% to 55% were seen once. Sequencing input: peripheral blood or thyroid tissue (not recorded which). The receptor source for this set is a woman aged 18-29 years with Graves' hyperthyroidism.

This clonotype turned up a few times. The rearrangement joins TRBV7-8 to TRBJ1-5, with a tentative D call TRBD1 (5 bases). Trimming removed 2 bases from V and 5 bases from J, with 7 bases in between. This CDR3 is 13 amino acids long. The germline gives CDR1 SGHVS, CDR2 FQNEAQ. The CDR3 sequence is CASSLRGYQPQHF. CDR3 bases: TGTGCCAGCAGCTTACGGGGCTATCAGCCCCAGCATTTT.

The genes are TRBV10-3 and TRBJ1-4, with 9 bases identical to TRBD1. CDR1 and CDR2 from the germline V gene are ENHRY and SYGVKD. V was clipped by 7 bases and J by 7 bases; unmatched bases: 1. This CDR3 has 12 amino acids. The CDR3 bases are TGTGCCATCACGGACAGGGGTGAAAAACTGTTTTTT. Its translation is CAITDRGEKLFF.

The chain carries TRBV18 and TRBJ1-3, with D unresolved. V lost 5 bases and J lost 0, with 20 bases in between. This CDR3 region has 18 residues. CDR1 and CDR2 (germline): KGHSH, LQKENI. In nucleotides, the CDR3 is TGTGCCAGCTCAATGAGGGAGGGTCTAAACCCCTCTGGAAACACCATATATTTT. Protein product: CASSMREGLNPSGNTIYF.

The chain links TRBV6-2 or TRBV6-3 to TRBJ2-2, with D unclear. This CDR3 region has 15 residues. Germline lookup yields CDR1 MNHEY and CDR2 SVGEGT. V was trimmed by 4 bases and J by 7 bases, leaving 16 bases between them. The CDR3 bases are TGTGCCAGCAGTTCCTTTGTGGGGTTGGTCGGGGAGCTGTTTTTT. Amino acid sequence: CASSSFVGLVGELFF.

Points on this clonotype: Just one base apart from a much larger clone, this may be a read error. V is TRBV7-9 and J is TRBJ2-2, with D possibly being TRBD2 (5 bases). The CDR3 length is 15 residues. CDR1 is SEHNR and CDR2 is FQNEAQ in the germline V gene (reference sequence). The CDR3 DNA follows: TGTGCCAGCAGCTCCAGAACATCCAACACCGGGGAGCTGCTTTTT. Translating it yields CASSSRTSNTGELLF.

In this sample, this clonotype turned up a few times. The chain employs TRBV25-1 and TRBJ1-2; 9 positions agree with TRBD1. Germline CDR1 reads MGHDK; CDR2 reads SYGVNS. V trimming: 4 bases; J trimming: 6 bases; junction bases outside the gene matches: 6. CDR3 length: 14 residues. This chain's CDR3 is CASSARTGVDGYTF. Here the CDR3 DNA reads TGTGCCAGCAGTGCTCGGACAGGGGTGGATGGCTACACCTTC.

Many counts were recorded for this clonotype. The CDR3 DNA reads TGTGCCAGCAGCCCCTCGGGGTGGAGCTCCTACGAGCAGTACTTC. Protein product: CASSPSGWSSYEQYF. The chain has TRBV7-2 and TRBJ2-7; weak D call: TRBD2 (5 bases). Germline CDR1 reads SGHTA; CDR2 reads FQGNSA. The ends were cut back, 5 bases at V and 0 bases at J, with 14 bases in the middle. The length of the CDR3 is 15 residues. Full variable domain (missing parts from reference TRBV7-2 and TRBJ2-7): GAGVSQSPSNKVTEKGKDVELRCDPISGHTALYWYRQSLGQGLEFLIYFQGNSAPDKSGLPSDRFSAERTGGSVSTLTIQRTQQEDSAVYLCASSPSGWSSYEQYFGPGTRLTVT.

V gene TRBV24-1 combines with J gene TRBJ1-6; D not resolved. V was pared by 5 bases and J by 14 bases, with 33 bases between. This CDR3 is built from 19 residues. CDR1 is KGHDR and CDR2 is SFDVKD in the germline V gene. This CDR3 reads CATSAPLAGRTGELLALHF. DNA of the CDR3: TGTGCCACCAGTGCCCCACTAGCGGGAAGGACCGGGGAGCTTTTGGCCCTCCACTTT.

This clonotype has ten or more counts. The chain is built from TRBV5-6 and TRBJ1-6, with TRBD1 as a possible D gene (6 bases). The CDR3 contains 13 residues. Germline V lookup: CDR1 SGHDT, CDR2 YYEEEE. The V end was cut by 4 bases, the J end by 14 bases, with 16 bases between. The CDR3 DNA is TGTGCCAGCAGCCTCCAAGGGGGTTCGACCCTCCACTTT. It encodes CASSLQGGSTLHF.

This clonotype was observed at least ten times. Being one base from a much bigger clone, this may be a read error. Written as DNA, the CDR3 is TGTGCTAGTACCCTAGCGAACCAAGAGGCCCAGTACTTC. Encoded protein: CASTLANQEAQYF. This chain joins TRBV12-5 and TRBJ2-5, with a tentative D call TRBD2 (6 bases). The germline gives CDR1 LGHNT, CDR2 FRNRAP. The CDR3 spans 13 residues.

The chain couples TRBV9 to TRBJ2-7, with D perhaps assigned TRBD1 or TRBD2 (6 bases each). CDR3 length equals 14 residues. Germline CDR1 reads SGDLS; CDR2 reads YYNGEE. Trimming cost V 4 bases and J 5 bases, with 16 bases left between them. CDR3 loop: CASSLAGGRDEQYF. CDR3 bases: TGTGCCAGCAGCTTGGCCGGGGGCCGAGACGAGCAGTACTTC.

This clonotype came up many times. Compared with germline, one end of the junction differs, possibly owing to a read error. The chain couples TRBV7-3 to TRBJ2-5; D assignment may be TRBD1 or TRBD2 (5 bases each). Germline V CDR1 and CDR2: SGHTA, FQGTGA. This CDR3 comprises 13 residues. CDR3 sequence: CASSLGVGESQYF. The CDR3 coding sequence is TGTGCCAGCAGCTTGGGGGTCGGGGAGAGCCAGTACTTC.

This clonotype was seen repeatedly, ten times or more. V gene TRBV6-6 combines with J gene TRBJ1-4; D gene ambiguous. Germline CDR1 and CDR2: MNHNY and SVGAGI (reference sequence). The CDR3 sequence is 13 residues long. V was shortened by 2 bases and J by 5 bases, with 6 bases between the two germline ends. The CDR3 reads CASSYGDNEKLFF. In DNA, the CDR3 is TGTGCCAGCAGTTACGGAGACAATGAAAAACTGTTTTTT.

The chain is built from TRBV5-5 and TRBJ2-7; D perhaps matches TRBD1 (5 bases). V dropped 4 bases and J dropped 4 bases, with 18 bases sitting between them. This CDR3 spans 15 amino acids. CDR1 SGHKS and CDR2 YYEKEE come from the germline V gene (reference sequence). The CDR3 nucleotides are TGTGCCAGCAGCGACAGACAGTGGAGTCATTACGAGCAGTACTTC. Amino acids: CASSDRQWSHYEQYF.

The V and J genes are TRBV7-2 and TRBJ2-5; tentative D call: TRBD2 (6 bases). CDR1 and CDR2 from the germline V gene are SGHTA and FQGNSA. CDR3 size: 11 residues. Trimming took off 5 bases at V and 9 bases at J, with 10 bases between the two ends. The CDR3 loop reads CASSQRRAQYF. The CDR3 DNA follows: TGTGCCAGCAGCCAAAGGAGGGCCCAGTACTTC.

The chain is built from TRBV5-1 and TRBJ1-1; 9 bases are shared with TRBD1. Germline-derived CDR1 and CDR2 are SGHRS and YFSETQ. This CDR3 is built from 16 residues. V was pared by 0 bases and J by 5 bases, with 8 bases of the junction left unmatched. The CDR3 DNA sequence: TGCGCCAGCAGCTTGGGCAGGGACAGGGACTATACTGAAGCTTTCTTT. Its protein product is CASSLGRDRDYTEAFF.

The V call is TRBV7-8, the J call TRBJ2-1; TRBD2 matches at 10 bases. After removal of 5 bases from V and 8 bases from J, the junction contained 21 bases not matched to a gene. The CDR3 has 19 residues. Germline CDR1 SGHVS, CDR2 FQNEAQ. The CDR3 protein is CASSELTAGGQLFWDEQFF. DNA for the CDR3: TGTGCCAGCAGCGAACTTACAGCGGGAGGGCAATTGTTTTGGGATGAGCAGTTCTTC.

The V call is TRBV4-2, the J call TRBJ2-5; no clear D. CDR3 size: 13 residues. CDR1 LGHNA and CDR2 YNFKEQ come from the germline V gene. V lost 4 bases, J lost 2 bases, and 8 bases lay in between. The CDR3 loop is CASSRVPQETQYF. For the CDR3, the DNA is TGTGCCAGCAGCCGGGTTCCGCAAGAGACCCAGTACTTC.

This clonotype was counted at least ten times. The chain uses TRBV7-2 and TRBJ1-4, with no clear D. Trimming removed 1 base at V and 8 bases at J, with 14 bases between. This CDR3 region has 15 residues. Per germline, CDR1 SGHTA and CDR2 FQGNSA. The CDR3 coding sequence is TGTGCCAGCAGCTTAGGGGTGGGGTCATGGGAAAAACTGTTTTTT. It translates to CASSLGVGSWEKLFF. The full variable domain, in which reference TRBV7-2 and TRBJ1-4 provide the parts outside the CDR3, is GAGVSQSPSNKVTEKGKDVELRCDPISGHTALYWYRQSLGQGLEFLIYFQGNSAPDKSGLPSDRFSAERTGGSVSTLTIQRTQQEDSAVYLCASSLGVGSWEKLFFGSGTQLSVL.

This clonotype was detected a few times. V gene TRBV3-1 combines with J gene TRBJ1-5; D unresolved. Trimming removed 0 bases from V and 7 bases from J, with 13 bases in between. Per the germline V gene, CDR1 is LGHDT and CDR2 is YNNKEL (reference sequence). This CDR3 comprises 15 residues. The CDR3 sequence is CASSQDWGTPQPQHF. CDR3 nucleotides: TGTGCCAGCAGCCAAGATTGGGGAACGCCCCAGCCCCAGCATTTT. The full variable domain, rest sourced from reference TRBV3-1 and TRBJ1-5, is DTAVSQTPKYLVTQMGNDKSIKCEQNLGHDTMYWYKQDSKKFLKIMFSYNNKELIINETVPNRFSPKSPDKAHLNLHINSLELGDSAVYFCASSQDWGTPQPQHFGDGTRLSIL.

V and J are TRBV7-9 and TRBJ1-3; TRBD1 matches at 10 bases. CDR1 SEHNR and CDR2 FQNEAQ come from the germline V gene (reference sequence). J gave up 7 bases and V 10 bases, and 4 bases lay outside the gene matches. The CDR3 spans 12 residues. The CDR3 DNA is TGTGCCACGGGGGGACAGGGGAACACCATATATTTT. The encoded protein is CATGGQGNTIYF.

The chain combines TRBV3-1 with TRBJ2-1; D possibly corresponds to TRBD2 (6 bases). Germline V gene sequence: CDR1 LGHDT, CDR2 YNNKEL (reference sequence). The CDR3 spans 17 residues. V lost 1 base, J lost 5 bases, and 18 bases lay in between. CDR3 coding DNA: TGTGCCAGCAGCCAAGCTAGCGAACAAGTCTACGACAATGAGCAGTTCTTC. It codes for CASSQASEQVYDNEQFF.